These 30 T cell receptor beta chains came from one sample sequenced in a study of T cell responses to AZD1222 COVID-19 vaccine. Assay: immunoSEQ multiplex PCR; the TCRdb copy retains only in-frame clones and omits some. The sample holds 56,000 or so clones, 80% seen once. Sequencing used peripheral blood, obtained 28 days after the second AZD1222 dose. The receptors come from an adult who received the AZD1222 COVID-19 vaccine.

The CDR3 DNA sequence: TGTGCCAGCAAGCCGGGCATGAACACTGAAGCTTTCTTT. This encodes CASKPGMNTEAFF. This chain joins TRBV28 and TRBJ1-1; the D is unclear. CDR3 size: 13 residues. Trimming removed 7 bases from V and 0 bases from J, with 9 bases in between. From germline, CDR1 is MDHEN and CDR2 SYDVKM.

The chain couples TRBV5-1 to TRBJ2-5; D remains unclear. V dropped 0 bases and J dropped 4 bases, with 13 bases sitting between them. Germline values: CDR1 SGHRS, CDR2 YFSETQ. This CDR3 contains 15 residues. The CDR3 is CASSLGHVGVETQYF. For the CDR3, the DNA is TGCGCCAGCAGCTTGGGGCACGTTGGAGTAGAGACCCAGTACTTC.

The chain links TRBV7-3 to TRBJ2-2; TRBD2 might be the D (6 bases). The CDR3 has 15 residues. Trimming stripped 6 bases from V and 6 bases from J, with 17 bases between. The germline V gene has CDR1 SGHTA and CDR2 FQGTGA. The CDR3 sequence: CASSSPTTSPGELFF. CDR3 bases: TGTGCCAGCAGTTCCCCGACCACTAGCCCCGGGGAGCTGTTTTTT.

This clone has just one count. The chain uses TRBV5-1 and TRBJ2-5; D possibly corresponds to TRBD1 (6 bases). CDR3 length equals 15 residues. Trimming stripped 5 bases from V and 3 bases from J, with 17 bases between. Germline loops: CDR1 SGHRS, CDR2 YFSETQ. The CDR3 DNA follows: TGCGCCAGCAGTCAATCCGGGACATCGAAAGAGACCCAGTACTTC. Its protein is CASSQSGTSKETQYF.

V usage is TRBV27 and J usage is TRBJ2-5; D gene uncertain. Germline lookup yields CDR1 MNHEY and CDR2 SMNVEV (reference sequence). The CDR3 is made up of 12 amino acids. V lost 0 bases to trimming and J lost 5 bases, with 4 bases between them. The CDR3 DNA reads as TGTGCCAGCAGTTTATCAGGGGAGACCCAGTACTTC. Translation: CASSLSGETQYF.

This clone was seen only once. V usage is TRBV7-8 and J usage is TRBJ1-5; D remains unclear. Germline V CDR1 and CDR2: SGHVS, FQNEAQ. The CDR3 loop spans 14 amino acids. V lost 5 bases and J lost 3, with 11 bases in between. In DNA, the CDR3 is TGTGCCAGCAGCCAGCGGGATCCCAATCAGCCCCAGCATTTT. Translating gives CASSQRDPNQPQHF. Together with reference TRBV7-8 and TRBJ1-5, the CDR3 gives the full variable domain: GAGVSQSPRYKVAKRGQDVALRCDPISGHVSLFWYQQALGQGPEFLTYFQNEAQLDKSGLPSDRFFAERPEGSVSTLKIQRTQQEDSAVYLCASSQRDPNQPQHFGDGTRLSIL.

The chain combines TRBV2 with TRBJ2-1, with D possibly TRBD2 on 5 matching bases. Germline CDR1 is SNHLY and CDR2 is FYNNEI. V gave up 6 bases and J gave up 3 bases, with 9 bases separating them. The CDR3 extends over 13 amino acids. CDR3 nucleotide sequence: TGTGCCAGCAGCGGACTCCGCTACAATGAGCAGTTCTTC. Its translation is CASSGLRYNEQFF.

This sequence joins TRBV10-3 and TRBJ2-1, with 11 bases lining up with TRBD2. V shed 10 bases and J 0 bases; nucleotides not matched to a gene: 5. The CDR3 is 15 residues long. The germline CDR1 and CDR2 sequences are ENHRY and SYGVKD. CDR3 sequence: CATSLAGASYNEQFF. CDR3 coding DNA: TGTGCCACCTCACTAGCGGGGGCCTCCTACAATGAGCAGTTCTTC.

This sequence joins TRBV2 and TRBJ2-7; 9 nucleotides line up with TRBD2. V shed 7 bases and J 3 bases; nucleotides not matched to a gene: 4. CDR1 is SNHLY and CDR2 is FYNNEI in the germline V gene. This CDR3 region has 13 residues. CDR3 in DNA: TGTGCCAGCAAATTAGCGGGGGTCTACGAGCAGTACGTC. Its protein product is CASKLAGVYEQYV.

This clone was seen a few times. The chain joins TRBV5-1 to TRBJ2-1; D perhaps matches TRBD2 (5 bases). Germline lookup yields CDR1 SGHRS and CDR2 YFSETQ. The germline V and J ends were trimmed by 0 bases and 4 bases, with 11 bases remaining between them. CDR3 length: 15 amino acids. The chain's CDR3 is CASSLALAQYNEQFF. The CDR3, as DNA: TGCGCCAGCAGCTTGGCCCTAGCCCAATACAATGAGCAGTTCTTC.

The chain has TRBV19 and TRBJ1-6, with a weak D call TRBD1 (5 bases). Germline CDR1 is LNHDA and CDR2 is SQIVND (reference sequence). There are 14 residues in the CDR3. V lost 3 bases, J lost 10 bases, and 13 bases lay in between. The CDR3 here is CASSMGVSGSPLHF. The CDR3 DNA sequence: TGTGCCAGTAGTATGGGGGTCAGTGGCTCACCCCTCCACTTT.

The chain has TRBV20-1 and TRBJ1-4; D not resolved. The length of the CDR3 is 11 residues. Deletions cut 6 bases from V and 8 bases from J, with 10 bases between. Germline CDR1 DFQATT, CDR2 SNEGSKA (reference sequence). The CDR3, as DNA: TGCAGTGCCCCCTCGGGGGAAAAACTGTTTTTT. The encoded protein is CSAPSGEKLFF.

The chain recombines TRBV30 with TRBJ1-1; D is unclear. This CDR3 has 14 amino acids. Germline V gene lookup returns CDR1 GTSNPN and CDR2 SVGIG (reference sequence). Between the trimmed V and J ends, which lost 0 bases and 4 bases, there was a span of 12 bases. CDR3 residues: CAWSVGWVSTEAFF. The CDR3 DNA sequence: TGTGCCTGGAGTGTAGGGTGGGTGAGCACTGAAGCTTTCTTT.

The V and J genes are TRBV10-1 and TRBJ2-5; D gene unclear. This CDR3 spans 12 amino acids. Germline lookup yields CDR1 WNHNN and CDR2 SYGVQD (reference sequence). With 2 bases removed from V and 6 bases from J, the gap between germline ends came to 7 bases. The CDR3 nucleotides are TGCGCCAGCAGTGAGCAGTTGAAGACCCAGTACTTC. This codes for CASSEQLKTQYF.

V and J are TRBV3-1 (or the pseudogene TRBV3-2) and TRBJ2-1, with D possibly matching TRBD2 (5 bases). Germline V CDR1 and CDR2: LGHDT, YNNKEL (reference sequence). The CDR3 sequence is 16 residues long. V dropped 4 bases and J dropped 2 bases, with 15 bases sitting between them. CDR3 loop: CASSRPGRGTYNEQFF. The CDR3 coding sequence is TGTGCCAGCAGCCGGCCCGGACGGGGAACCTACAATGAGCAGTTCTTC.

The chain joins TRBV5-1 to TRBJ2-1; 7 positions agree with TRBD2. The CDR3 is 14 amino acids. Germline V gene data show CDR1 as SGHRS and CDR2 as YFSETQ. J was trimmed by 4 bases and V by 6 bases; bases with no gene match: 7. In nucleotides, the CDR3 is TGCGCCAGCAAACCCGGGACTACTTACAATGAGCAGTTCTTC. Encoded protein: CASKPGTTYNEQFF.

A remark on this clone: A junction boundary mismatches the germline segment, possibly from a read error. V and J are TRBV28 and TRBJ2-7; 14 bases agree with TRBD2. Germline V gives CDR1 MDHEN, CDR2 SYDVKM. The CDR3 spans 19 residues. The CDR3 DNA sequence: TGTGCCAGCAGTCCCCCCCCTCGGGGACTAGCGGGAGCCTCCCACGAGCAGTACTTC. The encoded protein is CASSPPPRGLAGASHEQYF.

In its sample, this clone was seen a few times. One end of the junction fails to match germline, which may point to a read error. This chain's CDR3 is CATSGRAGNEQFF. CDR3 nucleotide sequence: TGTGCCACCAGCGGGAGGGCAGGGAATGAGCAGTTCTTC. The rearrangement uses TRBV7-9 and TRBJ2-1; 10 nucleotides match TRBD2. This CDR3 has 13 amino acids. Germline assignment: CDR1 SEHNR and CDR2 FQNEAQ (reference sequence).

This chain links TRBV19 with TRBJ2-5; the D is unclear. The V and J ends lost 3 bases and 5 bases respectively, with 10 bases between them. The germline V gene has CDR1 LNHDA and CDR2 SQIVND (reference sequence). The length of the CDR3 is 13 residues. CDR3 in amino acids: CASSIHGYETQYF. As DNA, the CDR3 is TGTGCCAGTAGTATTCACGGTTATGAGACCCAGTACTTC. Filled out from reference TRBV19 and TRBJ2-5, the complete variable domain reads DGGITQSPKYLFRKEGQNVTLSCEQNLNHDAMYWYRQDPGQGLRLIYYSQIVNDFQKGDIAEGYSVSREKKESFPLTVTSAQKNPTAFYLCASSIHGYETQYFGPGTRLLVL.

The chain couples TRBV3-1 (or the pseudogene TRBV3-2) to TRBJ1-2; 8 bases fit TRBD1. V trimming: 5 bases; J trimming: 0 bases; junction bases outside the gene matches: 5. Germline assignment: CDR1 LGHDT and CDR2 YNNKEL (reference sequence). This CDR3 is 15 amino acids long. The CDR3 nucleotides are TGTGCCAGCAGCACATCGACAGGGGCTAACTATGGCTACACCTTC. Residues: CASSTSTGANYGYTF.

The CDR3 region is CASSLTQNNYGYTF. Here the CDR3 DNA reads TGTGCCAGCAGCTTAACACAGAATAACTATGGCTACACCTTC. The chain combines TRBV7-9 with TRBJ1-2; D unclear. This CDR3 has 14 residues. V was trimmed by 2 bases and J by 1 base, leaving 8 bases between them. Germline V CDR1 and CDR2: SEHNR, FQNEAQ (reference sequence). Drawing the rest from reference TRBV7-9 and TRBJ1-2, the complete variable domain is DTGVSQNPRHKITKRGQNVTFRCDPISEHNRLYWYRQTLGQGPEFLTYFQNEAQLEKSRLLSDRFSAERPKGSFSTLEIQRTEQGDSAMYLCASSLTQNNYGYTFGSGTRLTVV.

This chain links TRBV27 with TRBJ1-6; D perhaps matches TRBD1 (6 bases). CDR3 size: 17 residues. Germline V lookup: CDR1 MNHEY, CDR2 SMNVEV (reference sequence). V dropped 3 bases and J dropped 8 bases, with 20 bases sitting between them. CDR3 in amino acids: CASSFAAGDGFDSPLHF. The CDR3 nucleotides are TGTGCCAGCAGTTTTGCGGCAGGGGACGGGTTTGATTCACCCCTCCACTTT.

This clone has just one count. V is TRBV10-3 and J is TRBJ2-1; D unresolved. The germline V gene has CDR1 ENHRY and CDR2 SYGVKD. The CDR3 is made up of 14 amino acids. The V and J ends lost 0 bases and 7 bases respectively, with 10 bases between them. The CDR3 nucleotides are TGTGCCATCAGTGAGTCGTCGAGTTTAAATGAGCAGTTCTTC. Its protein is CAISESSSLNEQFF.

This clone was detected once. The V gene is TRBV24-1, the J gene TRBJ2-1; D is undetermined. Germline-derived CDR1 and CDR2 are KGHDR and SFDVKD. Trimming left V 0 bases short and J 9 bases short, with 14 bases between. This CDR3 is built from 15 residues. The CDR3: CATSDLPAVGGEQFF. CDR3 DNA: TGTGCCACCAGTGATTTGCCCGCAGTCGGTGGTGAGCAGTTCTTC.

The CDR3 sequence: CASSGGATNEKLFF. In DNA form, the CDR3 reads TGTGCCAGCAGCGGGGGGGCAACTAATGAAAAACTGTTTTTT. The chain has TRBV27 and TRBJ1-4, with D perhaps TRBD1 (5 bases). The CDR3 loop spans 14 amino acids. Looked up from germline, CDR1 is MNHEY and CDR2 is SMNVEV (reference sequence). V dropped 6 bases and J dropped 0 bases, with 8 bases sitting between them. Full variable domain (outside the CDR3, taken from reference TRBV27 and TRBJ1-4): EAQVTQNPRYLITVTGKKLTVTCSQNMNHEYMSWYRQDPGLGLRQIYYSMNVEVTDKGDVPEGYKVSRKEKRNFPLILESPSPNQTSLYFCASSGGATNEKLFFGSGTQLSVL.

The rearrangement joins TRBV29-1 to TRBJ2-1, with a weak D call TRBD2 (5 bases). Germline V gene sequence: CDR1 SQVTM, CDR2 ANQGSEA. The CDR3 extends over 13 amino acids. V dropped 5 bases and J dropped 5 bases, with 13 bases sitting between them. The CDR3 DNA reads as TGCAGCGTTCGTCACTTCGGGGACAATGAGCAGTTCTTC. Translating gives CSVRHFGDNEQFF.

The CDR3 loop reads CASSIGQGGGYTF. Here the CDR3 DNA reads TGTGCCAGCAGTATCGGACAGGGGGGCGGCTACACCTTC. This rearrangement joins TRBV28 to TRBJ1-2, with 10 bases that match TRBD1. From germline, CDR1 is MDHEN and CDR2 SYDVKM. The CDR3 runs 13 residues. Trimming at V came to 5 bases and at J to 8 bases, leaving 5 bases not matched to a gene.

This sequence joins TRBV5-4 and TRBJ1-2; D possibly corresponds to TRBD1 (5 bases). This CDR3 comprises 14 residues. V was pared by 4 bases and J by 1 base, with 11 bases between. Per the germline V gene, CDR1 is SGHNT and CDR2 is YYREEE (reference sequence). The CDR3 nucleotides are TGTGCCAGCAGCCCGGGGGAGGGTAACTATGGCTACACCTTC. Protein: CASSPGEGNYGYTF.

The rearrangement links TRBV7-2 to TRBJ2-5; weak D call: TRBD2 (7 bases). Germline assignment: CDR1 SGHTA and CDR2 FQGNSA. Between the trimmed V and J ends, which lost 1 base and 5 bases, there was a span of 11 bases. The CDR3 is 14 amino acids. CDR3 sequence: CASSLVRGGETQYF. DNA of the CDR3: TGTGCCAGCAGCTTAGTTAGGGGGGGCGAGACCCAGTACTTC.

The V gene is TRBV30, the J gene TRBJ2-6; D might be TRBD1 or TRBD2, each matching 5 bases. CDR1 GTSNPN and CDR2 SVGIG come from the germline V gene (reference sequence). V was clipped by 1 base and J by 4 bases, with 11 bases between them. The CDR3 has 15 residues. Here the CDR3 reads CAWSGDHGGANVLTF. The CDR3 nucleotides are TGTGCCTGGAGTGGGGACCACGGGGGGGCCAACGTCCTGACTTTC. Variable domain in full (rest from reference TRBV30 and TRBJ2-6): SQTIHQWPATLVQPVGSPLSLECTVEGTSNPNLYWYRQAAGRGLQLLFYSVGIGQISSEVPQNLSASRPQDRQFILSSKKLLLSDSGFYLCAWSGDHGGANVLTFGAGSRLTVL.